These 25 T cell receptor beta chains originate from one sample sequenced in a study of vaccination effects on CD4 cells after COVID-19. After expansion with viral peptide pools in the ViraFEST assay, antigen-specific CD4+ T cells were sequenced. Investigators separated out CD4+ T cells once approximately 11 days of culture had passed. Nucleocapsid antibodies were negative in the vaccine recipients, who had never had SARS-CoV-2 infection. The repertoire was sequenced with immunoSEQ multiplex PCR; TCRdb's copy has only in-frame clones and lacks some. The profile covers tens of thousands of clones, with roughly three quarters appearing a single time and roughly 4% taken by the ten largest. What these receptors recognize is not known. Sequencing was performed on CD4+ T cells from PBMCs cultured with HCoV-OC43 spike peptides, taken before COVID-19 vaccination. Documented subset: HCoV-OC43 spike overlapping peptide pool stimulation. These receptors all stem from a human donor who received a COVID-19 vaccine.

The rearrangement uses TRBV2 and TRBJ2-1; 10 bases map to TRBD2. Germline CDR1 and CDR2: SNHLY and FYNNEI. Losses at the gene ends were 2 bases for V and 4 bases for J; bases not matched to a gene: 2. The CDR3 consists of 15 residues. The DNA for the CDR3 is TGTGCCAGCAGTGAAAGCGGGGGGGGTTACAATGAGCAGTTCTTC. Protein sequence: CASSESGGGYNEQFF.

V usage is TRBV28 and J usage is TRBJ2-6; D unclear. Germline CDR1 MDHEN, CDR2 SYDVKM. The ends were cut back, 4 bases at V and 0 bases at J, with 13 bases in the middle. This CDR3 has 17 amino acids. In DNA, the CDR3 is TGTGCCAGCAGTTCCCCCCCAGGTGTCTCTGGGGCCAACGTCCTGACTTTC. Its translation is CASSSPPGVSGANVLTF.

This chain links TRBV9 with TRBJ2-3; no clear D. The germline V and J ends were trimmed by 2 bases and 0 bases, with 10 bases remaining between them. Germline lookup yields CDR1 SGDLS and CDR2 YYNGEE. The CDR3 sequence is 15 residues long. The CDR3 spells CASSVGRVSTDTQYF. The CDR3 bases are TGTGCCAGCAGCGTCGGGCGCGTCAGCACAGATACGCAGTATTTT.

J is TRBJ1-5 and V is TRBV11-3, with D possibly matching TRBD1 (6 bases). Trimming removed 3 bases at V and 6 bases at J, with 18 bases between. The CDR3 spans 16 residues. The germline gives CDR1 SGHNT, CDR2 YENEEA. The CDR3 DNA reads TGTGCCAGCAGCTTCCTTAAGGGGGGGCCAGCTCAGCCCCAGCATTTT. It specifies CASSFLKGGPAQPQHF. The full variable domain, completed using reference TRBV11-3 and TRBJ1-5, is EAGVVQSPRYKIIEKKQPVAFWCNPISGHNTLYWYLQNLGQGPELLIRYENEEAVDDSQLPKDRFSAERLKGVDSTLKIQPAELGDSAVYLCASSFLKGGPAQPQHFGDGTRLSIL.

This clone has only a few counts. The genes are TRBV7-8 and TRBJ2-5; unclear D gene. Per the germline V gene, CDR1 is SGHVS and CDR2 is FQNEAQ. The CDR3 extends over 15 amino acids. V lost 7 bases and J lost 5, with 20 bases in between. In nucleotides, the CDR3 is TGTGCCAGCACCACAGACACGGGCAGGTCGGAGACCCAGTACTTC. Protein product: CASTTDTGRSETQYF.

The count of this clone is one. V is TRBV6-5 and J is TRBJ2-5; D uncertain. Per the germline V gene, CDR1 is MNHEY and CDR2 is SVGAGI. Deletions cut 6 bases from V and 4 bases from J, with 18 bases between. The CDR3 is made up of 15 amino acids. This chain's CDR3 is CASRLPGSWGETQYF. The CDR3 DNA sequence: TGTGCCAGCAGATTGCCGGGCTCTTGGGGAGAGACCCAGTACTTC.

The CDR3 bases are TGTGCCAGCAGTGAGGGGACAGCCAGTAAAGCTTTCTTT. Residues: CASSEGTASKAFF. The gene calls are TRBV6-1 and TRBJ1-1, with TRBD1 matching over 7 bases. The V and J ends lost 3 bases and 9 bases, in that order; junction bases with no gene match: 7. Germline CDR1 is MNHNS and CDR2 is SASEGT. The CDR3 has 13 amino acids.

The chain combines TRBV11-2 with TRBJ1-3, with D unclear. Germline assignment: CDR1 SGHAT and CDR2 FQNNGV. The CDR3 has 16 amino acids. With 0 bases removed from V and 4 bases from J, the gap between germline ends came to 13 bases. CDR3 in DNA: TGTGCCAGCAGCTTAGATCGGGCAAGACGAGGAAACACCATATATTTT. Amino acids: CASSLDRARRGNTIYF.

This clone was seen only a few times. The chain is built from TRBV18 and TRBJ2-1; 7 bases are a match to TRBD2. Per germline, CDR1 KGHSH and CDR2 LQKENI. The ends lost 4 bases at V and 7 bases at J; junction bases unmatched: 4. This CDR3 region has 13 residues. The CDR3 spells CASSLTSANEQFF. CDR3 bases: TGTGCCAGCTCACTCACTAGCGCGAATGAGCAGTTCTTC.

This rearrangement joins TRBV19 to TRBJ2-1; D tentatively reads TRBD1 or TRBD2 (6 bases each). CDR3 length: 12 amino acids. Trimming stripped 7 bases from V and 6 bases from J, with 10 bases between. The germline V gene encodes CDR1 LNHDA and CDR2 SQIVND (reference sequence). CDR3: CASKGGLNEQFF. CDR3 DNA sequence: TGTGCCAGTAAGGGGGGCCTCAATGAGCAGTTCTTC. The whole variable domain, remainder taken from reference TRBV19 and TRBJ2-1, is DGGITQSPKYLFRKEGQNVTLSCEQNLNHDAMYWYRQDPGQGLRLIYYSQIVNDFQKGDIAEGYSVSREKKESFPLTVTSAQKNPTAFYLCASKGGLNEQFFGPGTRLTVL.

This chain joins TRBV5-1 and TRBJ1-1, with D unresolved. The CDR3 extends over 15 amino acids. The germline V and J ends were trimmed by 3 bases and 2 bases, with 14 bases remaining between them. The germline gives CDR1 SGHRS, CDR2 YFSETQ. The CDR3 region is CASSSLDGRNTEAFF. CDR3 nucleotides: TGCGCCAGCAGCTCCCTAGATGGGCGAAACACTGAAGCTTTCTTT.

The CDR3 here is CASSPLLLGDGYGYTF. CDR3 sequence (DNA): TGTGCCAGCTCACCTCTCCTTCTTGGGGACGGCTATGGCTACACCTTC. This sequence joins TRBV18 and TRBJ1-2; TRBD1 might be the D (5 bases). The ends were cut back, 3 bases at V and 4 bases at J, with 18 bases in the middle. Germline values: CDR1 KGHSH, CDR2 LQKENI. This CDR3 contains 16 residues.

The chain couples TRBV5-6 to TRBJ1-2; D unresolved. The CDR3 covers 13 residues. Germline V gene lookup returns CDR1 SGHDT and CDR2 YYEEEE. V was shortened by 1 base and J by 8 bases, with 12 bases between the two germline ends. The CDR3 region has the DNA TGTGCCAGCAGCTTGACGGGGTCGTACGGCTACACCTTC. Its protein product is CASSLTGSYGYTF.

This chain links TRBV30 with TRBJ2-2; the D is unclear. Germline V gene data show CDR1 as GTSNPN and CDR2 as SVGIG (reference sequence). The length of the CDR3 is 14 residues. V lost 3 bases to trimming and J lost 2 bases, with 10 bases between them. CDR3 sequence: CAWRATVNTGELFF. The CDR3 DNA follows: TGTGCCTGGAGGGCTACAGTCAACACCGGGGAGCTGTTTTTT.

The DNA of the CDR3 is TGCGCCAGCAGCTGGGAGGGGGCGTCTCATCAGCCCCAGCATTTT. It is translated as CASSWEGASHQPQHF. This chain links TRBV5-1 with TRBJ1-5; TRBD1 matches at 7 bases. This CDR3 is built from 15 residues. Trimming removed 3 bases from V and 5 bases from J; junction bases left unmatched: 8. CDR1 SGHRS and CDR2 YFSETQ come from the germline V gene.

The rearrangement uses TRBV10-1 and TRBJ2-5; 9 nucleotides agree with TRBD1. From germline, CDR1 is WNHNN and CDR2 SYGVQD (reference sequence). V was pared by 5 bases and J by 2 bases, with 3 bases of the junction left unmatched. CDR3 length: 14 residues. CDR3 residues: CASSRDRAQETQYF. The CDR3 DNA reads TGCGCCAGCAGTCGGGACAGGGCTCAAGAGACCCAGTACTTC.

The gene calls are TRBV24-1 and TRBJ1-1; no firm D call. Germline V gene lookup returns CDR1 KGHDR and CDR2 SFDVKD. Trimming took 9 bases from V and 6 from J, leaving 10 bases between them. The CDR3 runs 11 residues. The CDR3 DNA follows: TGTGCCACCGCCTTTGGGCCTGAAGCTTTCTTT. Protein product: CATAFGPEAFF.

V is TRBV18 and J is TRBJ2-2; 13 positions match TRBD2. The CDR3 is 17 residues long. Germline CDR1 is KGHSH and CDR2 is LQKENI. Germline trimming cut 4 bases from V and 3 bases from J; bases unmatched to any gene: 5. The CDR3 sequence: CASSLGLAGTHTGELFF. The CDR3 DNA sequence: TGTGCCAGCTCACTGGGACTAGCGGGGACGCACACCGGGGAGCTGTTTTTT.

This chain links TRBV7-8 with TRBJ2-7; 9 nucleotides align to TRBD2. The CDR3 has 17 residues. Germline trimming cut 2 bases from V and 0 bases from J; bases unmatched to any gene: 8. The germline gives CDR1 SGHVS, CDR2 FQNEAQ. CDR3 nucleotides: TGTGCCAGCAGCTTAACCCCCGGGACTAGCTACTCCTACGAGCAGTACGTC. Protein sequence: CASSLTPGTSYSYEQYV.

The genes are TRBV4-1 and TRBJ1-5; a possible D gene is TRBD1 (5 bases). The CDR3 runs 17 residues. Trimming cost V 4 bases and J 1 base, with 17 bases left between them. Looked up from germline, CDR1 is MGHRA and CDR2 is YSYEKL. CDR3 DNA: TGCGCCAGCAGCCCTGGACAAGGGACGGCCAGCAATCAGCCCCAGCATTTT. It is translated as CASSPGQGTASNQPQHF.

The chain uses TRBV7-7 and TRBJ2-5; D remains unclear. V was cut by 6 bases and J by 4 bases, with 21 bases left in between. The CDR3 extends over 16 amino acids. Looked up from germline, CDR1 is SSHAT and CDR2 is FNYEAQ (reference sequence). CDR3 residues: CASSPVLGGLGETQYF. The CDR3 nucleotides are TGTGCCAGCAGTCCCGTTTTAGGCGGCCTGGGAGAGACCCAGTACTTC. The full variable domain, in which reference TRBV7-7 and TRBJ2-5 provide the parts outside the CDR3, is GAGVSQSPRYKVTKRGQDVTLRCDPISSHATLYWYQQALGQGPEFLTYFNYEAQPDKSGLPSDRFSAERPEGSISTLTIQRTEQRDSAMYRCASSPVLGGLGETQYFGPGTRLLVL.

The rearrangement joins TRBV6-5 to TRBJ2-2; TRBD2 might be the D (5 bases). The germline V gene encodes CDR1 MNHEY and CDR2 SVGAGI. CDR3 length equals 15 residues. V was shortened by 2 bases and J by 4 bases, with 11 bases between the two germline ends. The CDR3 reads CASSYSLAGTGELFF. DNA of the CDR3: TGTGCCAGCAGTTACAGCCTAGCAGGCACCGGGGAGCTGTTTTTT.

This clone was detected only a few times. This chain uses TRBV7-8 with TRBJ2-7; weak D call: TRBD2 (6 bases). From germline, CDR1 is SGHVS and CDR2 FQNEAQ. This CDR3 comprises 14 residues. The ends were cut back, 1 base at V and 3 bases at J, with 10 bases in the middle. CDR3 nucleotide sequence: TGTGCCAGCAGCTTAGTAGGAGGGAACTACGAGCAGTACGTC. This translates into CASSLVGGNYEQYV.

V usage is TRBV4-1 and J usage is TRBJ1-4; D is perhaps TRBD1 (5 bases). V was trimmed by 4 bases and J by 0 bases, leaving 6 bases between them. Looked up from germline, CDR1 is MGHRA and CDR2 is YSYEKL. The CDR3 has 14 amino acids. CDR3 in amino acids: CASSPTATNEKLFF. The CDR3 DNA reads TGCGCCAGCAGCCCGACAGCAACTAATGAAAAACTGTTTTTT.

This chain links TRBV7-9 with TRBJ2-5; 9 nucleotides agree with TRBD1. This CDR3 is 15 amino acids long. Trimming took 5 bases from V and 3 from J; bases not matched to a gene: 7. Germline V gives CDR1 SEHNR, CDR2 FQNEAQ (reference sequence). CDR3 nucleotide sequence: TGTGCCAGCAGCCCAACCGGGACAGGGAAAGAGACCCAGTACTTC. Translating gives CASSPTGTGKETQYF.